The 10 T cell receptor beta chains below were found in one sample sequenced in a study of shared clonotypes between healthy human individuals. TCRdb keeps only in-frame clones here, not all; method: immunoSEQ multiplex PCR. Counted here are about 2 million clones, about 94% occurring once; the ten biggest clones make up 0.95% to 1.5%. Naive CD8 isolation took CD45RO-negative cells positively selected for CCR7 and excluded terminally differentiated effector memory CD45RA+ cells. The sequenced material came from naive CD8+ T cells sorted from blood. All receptors come from a man between 18 and 35 years old in good health.

The rearrangement uses TRBV29-1 and TRBJ2-7; D is undetermined. The germline gives CDR1 SQVTM, CDR2 ANQGSEA. V lost 6 bases and J lost 2, with 14 bases in between. The CDR3 extends over 13 amino acids. In nucleotides, the CDR3 is TGCAGCGTGGCCCCGGCAGGACCCTACGAGCAGTACTTC. Its translation: CSVAPAGPYEQYF.

This clone was counted at least ten times. Other DNA sequences within the sample encode an identical CDR3. V usage is TRBV7-9 and J usage is TRBJ2-2; D unresolved. This CDR3 contains 12 residues. V lost 1 base, J lost 5 bases, and 2 bases lay in between. Germline V gene lookup returns CDR1 SEHNR and CDR2 FQNEAQ (reference sequence). The CDR3 sequence: CASSLGTGELFF. CDR3 in DNA: TGTGCCAGCAGCTTAGGGACCGGGGAGCTGTTTTTT. The full variable domain, its missing parts supplied by reference TRBV7-9 and TRBJ2-2, is DTGVSQNPRHKITKRGQNVTFRCDPISEHNRLYWYRQTLGQGPEFLTYFQNEAQLEKSRLLSDRFSAERPKGSFSTLEIQRTEQGDSAMYLCASSLGTGELFFGEGSRLTVL.

This chain uses TRBV28 with TRBJ1-6, with TRBD1 identical over 8 bases. Germline-derived CDR1 and CDR2 are MDHEN and SYDVKM. The junction had 7 bases not matched to a gene; V was cut back by 5 bases and J by 7 bases. The CDR3 has 15 amino acids. CDR3: CASSPTGEVNSPLHF. CDR3 coding DNA: TGTGCCAGCAGTCCGACAGGGGAGGTAAATTCACCCCTCCACTTT.

The chain uses TRBV7-3 and TRBJ2-3; a weak D match, TRBD2 (5 bases). CDR1 and CDR2 from the germline V gene are SGHTA and FQGTGA. The CDR3 has 18 residues. Deletions cut 4 bases from V and 2 bases from J, with 22 bases between. The CDR3 nucleotides are TGTGCCAGCAGCTACCAGCGTCTACGGGATGGGGACACAGATACGCAGTATTTT. It yields the protein CASSYQRLRDGDTDTQYF.

The chain is built from TRBV7-9 and TRBJ1-4; D may be TRBD1 (5 bases). V lost 7 bases and J 0 bases, leaving 18 bases between the germline ends. Germline assignment: CDR1 SEHNR and CDR2 FQNEAQ (reference sequence). The CDR3 sequence is 17 residues long. The CDR3 nucleotides read TGTGCCAGCACCCGGACGGGGGAGTGGACAACTAATGAAAAACTGTTTTTT. It translates to CASTRTGEWTTNEKLFF.

V is TRBV6-1 and J is TRBJ1-5; D gene ambiguous. Deletions cut 6 bases from V and 6 bases from J, with 6 bases between. The CDR3 is 11 residues long. Germline loops: CDR1 MNHNS, CDR2 SASEGT. CDR3 protein: CASRTSQPQHF. DNA for the CDR3: TGTGCCAGCAGGACAAGTCAGCCCCAGCATTTT.

The chain has TRBV25-1 and TRBJ2-1, with 9 bases matching TRBD1. This CDR3 has 15 residues. Germline CDR1 MGHDK, CDR2 SYGVNS. Trimming took 8 bases from V and 3 from J; bases not matched to a gene: 8. The CDR3 here is CASDRDREGYNEQFF. The CDR3 DNA sequence: TGTGCCAGCGACCGGGACAGGGAGGGCTACAATGAGCAGTTCTTC.

Only a few counts were recorded for this clone. The genes are TRBV7-9 and TRBJ1-2; D may be TRBD1 (6 bases). Trimming removed 6 bases from V and 3 bases from J, with 11 bases in between. Germline V gene lookup returns CDR1 SEHNR and CDR2 FQNEAQ (reference sequence). The CDR3 covers 13 residues. The CDR3 sequence: CASSLYRDYGYTF. DNA of the CDR3: TGTGCCAGCAGTCTATACAGGGACTATGGCTACACCTTC.

The chain links TRBV12-5 to TRBJ2-1; perhaps TRBD2 as D (5 bases). In germline, CDR1 is LGHNT, CDR2 FRNRAP. CDR3 size: 16 residues. Trimming left V 7 bases short and J 2 bases short, with 18 bases between. This CDR3 is CASVPPGSWTYNEQFF. The CDR3 coding sequence is TGTGCTAGTGTCCCTCCTGGGAGTTGGACCTACAATGAGCAGTTCTTC.

V usage is TRBV2 and J usage is TRBJ2-1, with TRBD2 identical over 8 bases. Looked up from germline, CDR1 is SNHLY and CDR2 is FYNNEI. The CDR3 sequence is 14 residues long. V was clipped by 8 bases and J by 2 bases; unmatched bases: 5. The CDR3 spells CASSGGPPYNEQFF. The CDR3 DNA follows: TGTGCCAGCTCGGGGGGGCCCCCCTACAATGAGCAGTTCTTC.